This passage covers 24 T cell receptor beta chains from one sample sequenced in a study of kidney transplant recipient with SARS-CoV-2 infection. TCRdb re-derived calls from the reads in MiXCR, one entry per CDR3 protein. The profile shows about 240,000 distinct CDR3 sequences, 29% of them singletons. Material: a blood sample, obtained at baseline and on approximately day 120 from a kidney transplant recipient. The origin of the receptors is a male patient in his 30s who had COVID-19 and was a kidney transplant recipient. Some T cells may possibly be graft donor cells.

This clonotype was detected many times. J is TRBJ2-7 and V is TRBV6-5; weak D call: TRBD2 (5 bases). The CDR3 totals 15 residues. Germline CDR1 MNHEY, CDR2 SVGAGI. The V end was cut by 6 bases, the J end by 6 bases, with 21 bases between. The CDR3 loop is CASSLNSDPPTEQYF. The CDR3, as DNA: TGTGCCAGCAGCCTCAATAGCGACCCCCCGACCGAGCAGTACTTC.

With respect to this clonotype: No conserved phenylalanine or tryptophan is present at the end of the CDR3, so a read error is the likely explanation. This chain links TRBV11-2 with TRBJ1-1, with D hard to call. Trimming left V 1 base short and J 1 base short, with 4 bases between. The germline V gene encodes CDR1 SGHAT and CDR2 FQNNGV. The CDR3 is 13 residues long. DNA for the CDR3: TGTGCCAGCAGCTTAGGCCGGAACACTGAAGCTTTCCTT. Protein product: CASSLGRNTEAFL.

This clonotype occurred a few times. The J gene is TRBJ2-1, the V gene TRBV20-1; TRBD2 matches at 7 bases. The CDR3 runs to 14 residues. In germline, CDR1 is DFQATT, CDR2 SNEGSKA (reference sequence). After removal of 6 bases from V and 4 bases from J, the junction contained 9 bases not matched to a gene. CDR3 sequence (DNA): TGCAGTGCCCCACGGGACTACAATTACAATGAGCAGTTCTTC. Residues: CSAPRDYNYNEQFF.

Ten or more counts support this clonotype. The genes are TRBV21-1 and TRBJ2-3. TRBV21-1 is given as a pseudogene. This CDR3 has 17 amino acids. The CDR3 region is CASSIPIATVMQDTQYF. CDR3 sequence (DNA): TGTGCCAGCAGTATTCCCATAGCTACAGTCATGCAAGATACGCAGTATTTT.

Notes on this clonotype: This could be a read error, since a much larger clone is one nucleotide away. The chain joins TRBV11-3 to TRBJ1-2, with D uncertain. CDR3 size: 17 residues. The germline CDR1 and CDR2 sequences are SGHNT and YENEEA. V was shortened by 5 bases and J by 4 bases, with 23 bases between the two germline ends. CDR3 nucleotide sequence: TGTGCCAGCAGCAAACACGACGATCTCGGAAAGGCCTATGGCTACACCTTC. Protein: CASSKHDDLGKAYGYTF.

With respect to this clonotype: Given a much more abundant clone one base away, this may be a read error. The V call is TRBV6-5, the J call TRBJ1-2, with no clear D. Germline CDR1 MNHEY, CDR2 SVGAGI. Trimming removed 5 bases from V and 4 bases from J, with 23 bases in between. The CDR3 length is 17 residues. DNA for the CDR3: TGTGCCAGCAGTAGTTCCCCCTCTATGCGAAAGACCTATGGCTACACCTTC. Its translation: CASSSSPSMRKTYGYTF.

This clonotype was counted many times. V usage is TRBV12-3 or TRBV12-4 and J usage is TRBJ1-2; no firm D call. Trimming pared 5 bases from V and 4 bases from J, leaving 23 bases between. The length of the CDR3 is 17 residues. The chain's CDR3 is CASSGCYTAGKTYGYTF. The CDR3, as DNA: TGTGCCAGCAGTGGCTGTTACACAGCAGGAAAGACCTATGGCTACACCTTC.

This clonotype has ten or more counts. This chain uses TRBV29-1 with TRBJ1-1; the match to TRBD1 covers 7 bases. In germline, CDR1 is SQVTM, CDR2 ANQGSEA. Trimming at V came to 5 bases and at J to 4 bases, leaving 7 bases not matched to a gene. The CDR3 has 13 residues. CDR3 DNA sequence: TGCAGCGTTCGAGGGGGCTTCGGCACTGAAGCTTTCTTT. Protein sequence: CSVRGGFGTEAFF.

This clonotype has only a few counts. The rearrangement links TRBV7-6 to TRBJ1-2; D gene unclear. Between the trimmed V and J ends, which lost 4 bases and 4 bases, there was a span of 22 bases. The CDR3 covers 17 residues. The germline CDR1 and CDR2 sequences are SGHVS and FNYEAQ. The CDR3 sequence is CASSSTVESRKTYGYTF. The DNA for the CDR3 is TGTGCCAGCAGCTCTACGGTTGAATCTCGAAAGACCTATGGCTACACCTTC.

Remarks on this clonotype: A much larger clone is a single base away; this may be a read error. This chain connects TRBV6-4 to TRBJ1-2; D is possibly TRBD1 (6 bases). The CDR3 contains 13 residues. Germline V gene sequence: CDR1 MRHNA, CDR2 SNTAGT. V was clipped by 5 bases and J by 8 bases, with 15 bases between them. Here the CDR3 reads CASSRAGAGGYTF. CDR3 nucleotides: TGTGCCAGCAGTAGGGCAGGGGCAGGAGGCTACACCTTC.

This clonotype appeared a few times. This could be a read error, since a much larger clone is one nucleotide away. A read error is likely, as this CDR3 ends without the conserved phenylalanine or tryptophan. The rearrangement links TRBV12-3 or TRBV12-4 to TRBJ1-2; D gene unclear. V was cut by 5 bases and J by 4 bases, with 23 bases left in between. The CDR3 spans 17 residues. The CDR3 sequence is CASSNSGTAGKTYGYTL. The CDR3 DNA sequence: TGTGCCAGCAGTAATTCAGGCACAGCAGGAAAGACCTATGGCTACACCCTC.

This clonotype was counted only a few times. A read error is possible here, since a much larger clone lies one base away. The V and J genes are TRBV12-3 or TRBV12-4 and TRBJ2-7; possibly TRBD1 for D (5 bases). The V end lost 3 bases, the J end lost 0 bases, and 12 bases lay between the germline ends. The CDR3 loop spans 15 amino acids. The CDR3 sequence: CASSFRGDSSYEQYF. The CDR3 DNA is TGTGCCAGCAGTTTTAGGGGCGATAGCTCCTACGAGCAGTACTTC.

With respect to this clonotype: This may come from a read error, since a much larger clone is one base off. The chain links TRBV24-1 to TRBJ2-4; 9 bases align to TRBD1. Near its end, the DNA agrees better with TRBJ2-7, so the J call may be wrong. The CDR3 contains 14 residues. Germline V gene lookup returns CDR1 KGHDR and CDR2 SFDVKD. CDR3 in DNA: TGTGCCGCCAGTGACGGACAGGGGCCCTACGAGCAGTACTTC. Protein sequence: CAASDGQGPYEQYF.

In this sample, this clonotype turned up many times. The V gene is TRBV11-1, the J gene TRBJ1-1; D ambiguous. V was shortened by 4 bases and J by 1 base, with 13 bases between the two germline ends. CDR3 length: 15 amino acids. The V gene's germline CDR1 is SGHAT and CDR2 FQDESV (reference sequence). The CDR3: CASSYMGHRNTEAFF. The CDR3 DNA reads as TGTGCCAGCAGCTATATGGGTCACCGGAACACTGAAGCTTTCTTT.

A remark on this clonotype: The germline gene is not matched at one end of the junction; a read error may be the cause. The J gene is TRBJ1-2, the V gene TRBV25-1; D gene ambiguous. CDR1 MGHDK and CDR2 SYGVNS come from the germline V gene. The CDR3 loop spans 17 amino acids. DNA of the CDR3: TGTACCAGCAGTGTCAGACGAGAACTGGGAAAGACCTATGGCTACACCTTC. It codes for CTSSVRRELGKTYGYTF.

Only one count was recorded for this clonotype. A read error is possible here, since a much larger clone lies one base away. The chain uses TRBV7-2 and TRBJ2-5; D is perhaps TRBD1 (6 bases). Germline assignment: CDR1 SGHTA and CDR2 FQGNSA. The CDR3 sequence is 14 residues long. V lost 5 bases and J 11 bases, leaving 21 bases between the germline ends. The CDR3 protein is CASSGYGQSYGQYF. In DNA form, the CDR3 reads TGTGCCAGCAGCGGATACGGACAGTCCTACGGGCAGTACTTC. Complete variable domain (other parts from reference TRBV7-2 and TRBJ2-5): GAGVSQSPSNKVTEKGKDVELRCDPISGHTALYWYRQSLGQGLEFLIYFQGNSAPDKSGLPSDRFSAERTGGSVSTLTIQRTQQEDSAVYLCASSGYGQSYGQYFGPGTRLLVL.

This clonotype was observed at least ten times. The J gene is TRBJ1-2, the V gene TRBV28; no clear D. CDR1 MDHEN and CDR2 SYDVKM come from the germline V gene. The CDR3 runs to 12 residues. V dropped 1 base and J dropped 4 bases, with 4 bases sitting between them. CDR3 amino acids: CASSLSGYGYTF. The CDR3 DNA sequence: TGTGCCAGCAGTTTATCCGGCTATGGCTACACCTTC.

This clonotype was detected many times. The V call is TRBV6-6, the J call TRBJ2-6; D call uncertain. The V end was cut by 5 bases, the J end by 5 bases, with 25 bases between. The CDR3 runs to 19 residues. Germline V lookup: CDR1 MNHNY, CDR2 SVGAGI (reference sequence). The CDR3 sequence is CASSPRIRWEQSRANVLTF. The CDR3 bases are TGTGCCAGCAGTCCTCGTATAAGGTGGGAACAAAGTCGGGCCAACGTCCTGACTTTC.

Worth noting for this clonotype: This may come from a read error, since a much larger clone is one base off. Because the CDR3's place on the DNA is in doubt, the DNA is left out and the CDR3 is given as listed by TCRdb. The J gene is TRBJ2-5, the V gene TRBV7-5. TRBV7-5 is flagged as a pseudogene. The CDR3 is 16 residues long, ends included. The CDR3 is CISVPEAGIFGETQYF.

In this sample, this clonotype turned up many times. The chain joins TRBV11-3 to TRBJ1-2; no firm D call. The CDR3 is 17 residues long. V was pared by 5 bases and J by 4 bases, with 23 bases between. CDR1 and CDR2 (germline): SGHNT, YENEEA. Here the CDR3 reads CASSGHNDLGKTYGYTF. The CDR3, as DNA: TGTGCCAGCAGCGGCCACAACGATCTCGGAAAGACCTATGGCTACACCTTC.

A note on this clonotype: Given a much more abundant clone one base away, this may be a read error. This sequence joins TRBV7-6 and TRBJ1-3; D gene ambiguous. The V end was cut by 5 bases, the J end by 2 bases, with 10 bases between. CDR1 is SGHVS and CDR2 is FNYEAQ in the germline V gene. This CDR3 is built from 14 residues. CDR3 residues: CASSRGSPGNTIYF. The CDR3 nucleotides read TGTGCCAGCAGCCGAGGGAGCCCTGGAAACACCATATATTTT.

This clonotype was seen at least ten times. V gene TRBV11-2 combines with J gene TRBJ2-7; 7 bases line up with TRBD1. The CDR3 extends over 15 amino acids. Germline lookup yields CDR1 SGHAT and CDR2 FQNNGV. The ends lost 4 bases at V and 3 bases at J; junction bases unmatched: 9. The DNA of the CDR3 is TGTGCCAGCAGCTCCAACCGGGACAGCAGCTACGAGCAGTACTTC. This translates into CASSSNRDSSYEQYF.

In the case of this clonotype: One base away lies a much larger clone, so this may be a sequencing read error. This chain uses TRBV7-8 with TRBJ1-2; D unresolved. V was clipped by 5 bases and J by 4 bases, with 23 bases between them. The germline CDR1 and CDR2 sequences are SGHVS and FQNEAQ. This CDR3 has 17 amino acids. CDR3 nucleotide sequence: TGTGCCAGCAGCGCGAATGCGTTTACCCGAAAGACCTATGGCTACACCTTC. Protein product: CASSANAFTRKTYGYTF. Full variable domain (outside the CDR3, taken from reference TRBV7-8 and TRBJ1-2): GAGVSQSPRYKVAKRGQDVALRCDPISGHVSLFWYQQALGQGPEFLTYFQNEAQLDKSGLPSDRFFAERPEGSVSTLKIQRTQQEDSAVYLCASSANAFTRKTYGYTFGSGTRLTVV.

This clonotype was picked up many times. The V call is TRBV27, the J call TRBJ2-1, with 7 bases matching TRBD1. After removal of 10 bases from V and 6 bases from J, the junction contained 6 bases not matched to a gene. CDR1 MNHEY and CDR2 SMNVEV come from the germline V gene (reference sequence). The CDR3 contains 12 residues. The CDR3 loop is CATKGASNEQFF. In DNA, the CDR3 is TGTGCCACCAAGGGGGCCAGCAATGAGCAGTTCTTC.